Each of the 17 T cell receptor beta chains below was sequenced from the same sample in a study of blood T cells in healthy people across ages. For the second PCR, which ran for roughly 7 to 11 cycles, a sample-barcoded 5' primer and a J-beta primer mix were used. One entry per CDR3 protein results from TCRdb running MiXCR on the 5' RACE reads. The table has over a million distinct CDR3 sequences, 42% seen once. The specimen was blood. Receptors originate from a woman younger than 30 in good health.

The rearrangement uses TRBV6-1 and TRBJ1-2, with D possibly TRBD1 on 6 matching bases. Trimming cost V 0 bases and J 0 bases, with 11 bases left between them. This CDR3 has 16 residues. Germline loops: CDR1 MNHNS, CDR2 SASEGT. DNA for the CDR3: TGTGCCAGCAGTGAAGCCGACAGGCTAGCTAACTATGGCTACACCTTC. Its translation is CASSEADRLANYGYTF.

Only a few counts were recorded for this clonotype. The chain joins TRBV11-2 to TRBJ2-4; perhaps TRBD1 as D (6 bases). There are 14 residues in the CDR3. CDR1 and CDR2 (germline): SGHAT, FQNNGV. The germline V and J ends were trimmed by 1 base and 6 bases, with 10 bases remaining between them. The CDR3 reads CASSLVQGINIQYF. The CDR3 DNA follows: TGTGCCAGCAGCTTAGTTCAGGGGATAAACATTCAGTACTTC. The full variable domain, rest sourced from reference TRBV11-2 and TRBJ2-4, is EAGVAQSPRYKIIEKRQSVAFWCNPISGHATLYWYQQILGQGPKLLIQFQNNGVVDDSQLPKDRFSAERLKGVDSTLKIQPAKLEDSAVYLCASSLVQGINIQYFGAGTRLSVL.

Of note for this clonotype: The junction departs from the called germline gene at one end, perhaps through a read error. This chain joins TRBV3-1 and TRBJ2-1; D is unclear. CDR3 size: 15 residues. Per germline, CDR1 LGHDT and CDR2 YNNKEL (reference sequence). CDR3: CASTQRWGSYNEQFF. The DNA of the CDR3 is TGTGCCAGCACCCAAAGGTGGGGCTCCTACAATGAGCAGTTCTTC.

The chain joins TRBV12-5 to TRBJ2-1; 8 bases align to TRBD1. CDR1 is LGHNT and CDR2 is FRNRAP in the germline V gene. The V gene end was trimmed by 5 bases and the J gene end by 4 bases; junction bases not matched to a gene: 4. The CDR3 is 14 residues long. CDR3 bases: TGTGCTAGTGGTGACAGGGGTGGGTACAATGAGCAGTTCTTC. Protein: CASGDRGGYNEQFF.

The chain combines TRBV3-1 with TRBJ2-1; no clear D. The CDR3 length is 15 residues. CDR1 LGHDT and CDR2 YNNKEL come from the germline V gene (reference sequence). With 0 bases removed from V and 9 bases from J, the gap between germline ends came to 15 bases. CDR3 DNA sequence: TGTGCCAGCAGCCAAGATTTACTCGGCCTTCGTGAGCAGTTCTTC. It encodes CASSQDLLGLREQFF.

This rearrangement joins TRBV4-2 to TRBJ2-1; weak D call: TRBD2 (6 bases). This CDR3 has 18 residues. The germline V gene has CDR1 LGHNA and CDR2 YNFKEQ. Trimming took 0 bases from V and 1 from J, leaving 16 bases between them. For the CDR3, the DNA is TGTGCCAGCAGCCAAGAAGTCACGGCGGGGCTTTCCTACAATGAGCAGTTCTTC. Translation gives CASSQEVTAGLSYNEQFF.

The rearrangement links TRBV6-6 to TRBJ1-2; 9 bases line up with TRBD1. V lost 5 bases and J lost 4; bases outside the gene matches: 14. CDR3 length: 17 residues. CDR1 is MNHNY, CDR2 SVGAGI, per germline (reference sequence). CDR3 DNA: TGTGCCAGCAGTAAATACGGGACAGGGACCGATTCCTATGGCTACACCTTC. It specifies CASSKYGTGTDSYGYTF.

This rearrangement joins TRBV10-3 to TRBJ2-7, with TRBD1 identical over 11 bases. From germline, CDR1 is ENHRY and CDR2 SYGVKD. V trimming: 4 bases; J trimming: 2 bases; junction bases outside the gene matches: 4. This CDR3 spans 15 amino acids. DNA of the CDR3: TGTGCCATCAGTGGTCCGGGACAGGGGGCCTACGAGCAGTACTTC. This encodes CAISGPGQGAYEQYF.

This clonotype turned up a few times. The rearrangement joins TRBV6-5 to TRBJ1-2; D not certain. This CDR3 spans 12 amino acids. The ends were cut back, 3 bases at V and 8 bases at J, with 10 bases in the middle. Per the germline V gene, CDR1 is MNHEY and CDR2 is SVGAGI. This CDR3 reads CASSYNSDGYTF. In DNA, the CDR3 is TGTGCCAGCAGTTATAACAGCGACGGCTACACCTTC.

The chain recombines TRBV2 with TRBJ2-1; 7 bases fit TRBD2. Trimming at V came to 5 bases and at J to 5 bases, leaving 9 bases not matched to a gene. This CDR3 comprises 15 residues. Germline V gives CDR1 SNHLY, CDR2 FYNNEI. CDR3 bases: TGTGCCAGCAGTCCAGACAGCGGGATCAACAATGAGCAGTTCTTC. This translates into CASSPDSGINNEQFF.

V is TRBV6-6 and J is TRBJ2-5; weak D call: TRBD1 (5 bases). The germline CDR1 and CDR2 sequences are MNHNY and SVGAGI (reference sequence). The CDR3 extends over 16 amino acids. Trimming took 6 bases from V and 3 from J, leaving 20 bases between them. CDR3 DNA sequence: TGTGCCAGCAGCCAGAAGCTACAGGAGAAGAAAGAGACCCAGTACTTC. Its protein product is CASSQKLQEKKETQYF.

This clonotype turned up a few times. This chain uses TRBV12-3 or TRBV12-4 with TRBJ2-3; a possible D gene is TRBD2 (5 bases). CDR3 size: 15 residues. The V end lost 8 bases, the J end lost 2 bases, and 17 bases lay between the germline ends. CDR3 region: CASSPSGYPTDTQYF. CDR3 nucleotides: TGTGCCAGCTCCCCAAGCGGATACCCCACAGATACGCAGTATTTT.

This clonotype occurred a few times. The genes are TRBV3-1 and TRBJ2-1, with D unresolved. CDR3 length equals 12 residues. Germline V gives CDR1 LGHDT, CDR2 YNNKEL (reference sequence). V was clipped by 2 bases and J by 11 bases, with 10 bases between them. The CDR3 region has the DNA TGTGCCAGCAGCCAAAATAATAGGCAGCAGTTCTTC. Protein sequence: CASSQNNRQQFF.

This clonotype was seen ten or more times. The CDR3 here is CSAVVGTGTSWVGEQFF. In DNA form, the CDR3 reads TGCAGTGCTGTAGTAGGTACCGGGACTAGTTGGGTCGGGGAGCAGTTCTTC. This rearrangement joins TRBV20-1 to TRBJ2-1, with 8 bases that match TRBD2. The CDR3 runs to 17 residues. With V trimmed by 5 bases and J by 10 bases, 22 bases remained unmatched. Looked up from germline, CDR1 is DFQATT and CDR2 is SNEGSKA (reference sequence).

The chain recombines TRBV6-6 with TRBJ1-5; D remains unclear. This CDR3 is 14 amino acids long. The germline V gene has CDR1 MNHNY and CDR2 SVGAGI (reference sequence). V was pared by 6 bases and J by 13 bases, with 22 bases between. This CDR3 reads CASSSSQASLLQHF. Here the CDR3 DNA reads TGTGCCAGCAGCTCTTCCCAGGCCTCCCTTTTGCAGCATTTT.

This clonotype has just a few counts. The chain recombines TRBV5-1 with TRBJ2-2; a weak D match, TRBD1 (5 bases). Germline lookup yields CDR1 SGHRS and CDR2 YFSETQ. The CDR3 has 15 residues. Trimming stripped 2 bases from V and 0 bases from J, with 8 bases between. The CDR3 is CASSLQVPNTGELFF. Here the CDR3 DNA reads TGCGCCAGCAGCTTACAGGTACCGAACACCGGGGAGCTGTTTTTT.

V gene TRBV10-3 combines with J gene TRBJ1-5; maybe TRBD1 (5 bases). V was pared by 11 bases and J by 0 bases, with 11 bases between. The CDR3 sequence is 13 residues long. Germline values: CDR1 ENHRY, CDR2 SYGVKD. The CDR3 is CASKGNSNQPQHF. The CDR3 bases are TGTGCCTCGAAGGGGAATAGCAATCAGCCCCAGCATTTT.